The clone carrying this T cell receptor (beta chain) was picked up a small number of times. This sample is drawn from a study of blood T cell repertoires in COVID-19. About the research overall: Samples taken during acute and convalescent COVID-19 were collected in the United States, Italy and Spain. T cells, B-cell-depleted T cells, or PBMCs provided the cDNA or gDNA that served as material.

V shed 0 bases, J shed 1 base, and the junction held 6 bases outside the gene matches. The CDR3 runs to 20 residues. Germline loops: CDR1 LGHNT, CDR2 FRNRAP. Source study methods: For nucleated cells, counts were estimated from reference gene primer amplification. Clones were read by immunoSEQ multiplex PCR, and TCRdb kept only the in-frame ones, dropping some. The V and J calls and the clone size are those of that table, but D and trimming were determined from the DNA. Among 200,000 to 250,000 clones listed, about 78% were seen once. Sequencing input: peripheral blood. This TCR derives from a woman between 65 and 79 years old with acute or convalescent COVID-19. The chain uses TRBV12-5 and TRBJ2-1; 16 positions agree with TRBD2. The CDR3: CASGLVQGLAGGLSYNEQFF. The CDR3 coding sequence is TGTGCTAGTGGTTTGGTACAGGGACTAGCGGGGGGGTTATCCTACAATGAGCAGTTCTTC.